The T cell receptor beta chain described here comes from a study of response to subunit inactivated influenza vaccine (dated by TCRdb to 2017 to 2018). Looking at the study overall: Deep quantitative T cell receptor repertoire profiling was used in the study to track responses to a trivalent subunit inactivated influenza vaccine.

As to this clonotype: Its antigen is currently not known. No base quality values were provided; no much bigger clone lies one nucleotide off.

Beyond this particular receptor, the publication reports: The authors proposed that each seasonal influenza vaccination may bring in only a limited number of new T cells.

From a lookup of the germline V gene, CDR1 and CDR2 are LGHNA and YSLEER. The CDR3 spans 16 residues, from the cysteine through the phenylalanine. Kept here is only the CDR3 DNA, which spans 48 bases and is read in frame from base 1. V and J are truncated by 4 bases and 2 bases respectively, leaving an intervening sequence of 17 bases. Library method: RT-PCR. Reads for this sample came from an Illumina HiSeq 2500. TCRdb handled the public reads itself, with Q25 trimming in fastp and clone calling in MiXCR, and kept productive beta chains. Entries that share a CDR3 protein sequence are merged under the most common genes and DNA. The sample table lists roughly 710,000 distinct CDR3 sequences, around 13% of them with a count of one. The ten largest clones capture approximately 7.6% of the sample.

Sequenced here: PBMCs from blood, sampled about 14 days before vaccination. The source of this sequence is a man aged 45 to 65 who received an inactivated influenza vaccine. Donor details come from another sample of the same person, matched by shared clones. In this chain, TRBV4-3 is recombined with TRBJ2-5; possibly the D gene is TRBD2, per 7 matching bases. In nucleotide form, the sequence is TGCGCCAGCAGCCCGGGGGGTAGGGGGATTCAAGAGACCCAGTACTTC. It translates to CASSPGGRGIQETQYF.